Listed below are T cell receptor beta chains from one sample, sequenced in a study of blood T cell repertoires in COVID-19. Only in-frame clones appear in the TCRdb table, and some are missing; sequencing was by immunoSEQ multiplex PCR. The table shows about 120,000 clones, with about nine tenths occurring only once. Input material: peripheral blood. The source is a human donor with active COVID-19. The donor label of this sample is uncertain. CDR3s include the opening cysteine and the closing phenylalanine or tryptophan. The D gene is left open where the match is weak. The listing skips clone size in some rows; elsewhere it reads once, few, many or a size class.

clone_size	v_call	d_call	j_call	cdr3_nt	cdr3_aa
.	TRBV9	.	TRBJ1-1	TGTGCCAGCAGCGTAGGCGCGGGGGGATGGAACACTGAAGCTTTCTTT	CASSVGAGGWNTEAFF
.	TRBV28	.	TRBJ1-2	TGTGCCAGCAGTTTCCTCAGGGATGGCTACACCTTC	CASSFLRDGYTF
.	TRBV5-4	TRBD2	TRBJ2-7	TGTGCCAGCAGCACCGGACTAGCGGGGACCTCCTGGCAGTACTTC	CASSTGLAGTSWQYF
.	TRBV5-1	.	TRBJ1-1	TGCGCCAGCAGCGACATGAACACTGAAGCTTTCTTT	CASSDMNTEAFF
.	TRBV6-4	TRBD1	TRBJ2-1	TGTGCCAGGAAGACGAGGTTTAAGGACAGGGGACACAATGAGCAGTTCTTC	CARKTRFKDRGHNEQFF
once	TRBV9	.	TRBJ1-3	TGTGCCAGCGAAAGCAGGGAAGGGAACACCATATATTTT	CASESREGNTIYF
.	TRBV15	TRBD2	TRBJ2-7	TGTGCCACCAGCAGAGAGAGACTAGCCCGCTACGAGCAGTACTTC	CATSRERLARYEQYF
.	TRBV9	TRBD2	TRBJ2-1	TGTGCCAGCAGCGCAAGCGGGGGGCCACCTCGGAGCTCCTACAATGAGCAGTTCTTC	CASSASGGPPRSSYNEQFF
.	TRBV13	TRBD1	TRBJ2-6	TGTGCCAGCAGCTTAGCAGTAGTGAGGGCGACAGGGGTCTCTGGGGCCAACGTCCTGACTTTC	CASSLAVVRATGVSGANVLTF
.	TRBV7-8	.	TRBJ2-3	TGTGCCAGCAGCTTTGCGACAGGTAGTTTCGGTACGCAGTATTTT	CASSFATGSFGTQYF
once	TRBV14	.	TRBJ2-1	TGTGCCAGCAGCCCAGAAGGTCTTGGACTTCTTGAGCAGTTCTTC	CASSPEGLGLLEQFF
.	TRBV28	.	TRBJ1-2	TGTGCCAGCAGTTTAGTTGTGGGAGACTATGGCTACACCTTC	CASSLVVGDYGYTF
once	TRBV6-5	TRBD1	TRBJ1-1	TGTGCCAGCAGGGACCGACAGGGATGGAACACTGAAGCTTTCTTT	CASRDRQGWNTEAFF
once	TRBV15	.	TRBJ2-5	TGTGCCACCAGCAGAGATGGGAGAGGGGGAGAGACCCAGTACTTC	CATSRDGRGGETQYF
.	TRBV19	TRBD1	TRBJ2-1	TGTGCCAGTGCCCGGATGACAGGGTATAATGAGCAGTTCTTC	CASARMTGYNEQFF
.	TRBV6-6	.	TRBJ2-5	TGTGCCAGCAGAAGACAGCTTCAAGAGACCCAGTACTTC	CASRRQLQETQYF
.	TRBV4-3	.	TRBJ1-2	TGCGCCAGCAGCCTGACAGGAGCGAACTATGGCTACACCTTC	CASSLTGANYGYTF
.	TRBV19	.	TRBJ2-1	TGTGCCAGTAGGATGACAGAGAGCTCCTACAATGAGCAGTTCTTC	CASRMTESSYNEQFF
.	TRBV29-1	TRBD1	TRBJ1-4	TGCAGCGGGGGGGACAGAGCCAGTGCAACTAATGAAAAACTGTTTTTT	CSGGDRASATNEKLFF
once	TRBV7-8	TRBD1	TRBJ1-2	TGTGCCAGCAGCTCCGACAGGGTCCGAGGCTACACCTTC	CASSSDRVRGYTF
.	TRBV27	TRBD1	TRBJ1-5	TGTGCCAGCAGTACCCAGACCGGGACAGGGATCAATCAGCCCCAGCATTTT	CASSTQTGTGINQPQHF
.	TRBV4-1	.	TRBJ2-7	TGCGCCAGCAGCACCCAGGGGAGGGGCTACGAGCAGTACTTC	CASSTQGRGYEQYF
once	TRBV20-1	.	TRBJ1-2	TGCAGTGCAGACAAGCCAGGGGGCTACACCTTC	CSADKPGGYTF
.	TRBV5-4	TRBD1	TRBJ2-7	TGTGCCAGCAGCCACAAGACAGGGGGCATGTACGAGCAGTACTTC	CASSHKTGGMYEQYF
.	TRBV11-2	.	TRBJ2-7	TGTGCCAGCAGCCGTTCCTACGAGCAGTACTTC	CASSRSYEQYF
few	TRBV27	TRBD1	TRBJ1-2	TGTGCCAGCAGTAACATCAGGACAGGGGTTGGCTACACCTTC	CASSNIRTGVGYTF
.	TRBV28	.	TRBJ2-2	TGTGCCAGCAGTTTTTCTGGACTTCCGAACACCGGGGAGCTGTTTTTT	CASSFSGLPNTGELFF
.	TRBV5-4	TRBD1	TRBJ2-1	TGTGCCAGCAGAGTGACAGGGGGAAACTACAATGAGCAGTTCTTC	CASRVTGGNYNEQFF
.	TRBV19	.	TRBJ1-5	TGTGCCAGTAGTATTTGGGCCTCAGGGGCCTATCAGCCCCAGCATTTT	CASSIWASGAYQPQHF
once	TRBV19	TRBD1	TRBJ2-7	TGTGCCAGTACCCTCGCTGGCCGGACAGGGGCCCAGCAGTACTTC	CASTLAGRTGAQQYF
.	TRBV2	.	TRBJ1-5	TGTGCCAGCAGCCGCACAGGATATAGCAATCAGCCCCAGCATTTT	CASSRTGYSNQPQHF
.	TRBV3-1/TRBV3-2	.	TRBJ2-6	TGTGCCAGCAGCCAAGAACGAGCTGGGGCCAACGTCCTGACTTTC	CASSQERAGANVLTF
once	TRBV19	.	TRBJ2-3	TGTGCCAGTAGTCCCCGGACAGGGAGGGCAGATACGCAGTATTTT	CASSPRTGRADTQYF
few	TRBV18	TRBD1	TRBJ1-1	TGTGCCAGCTCATCGACAGGGATGCCCTCAATGAACACTGAAGCTTTCTTT	CASSSTGMPSMNTEAFF
.	TRBV27	.	TRBJ2-7	TGTGCCAGCAGTCGCACAGGGCGCTACGAGCAGTACTTC	CASSRTGRYEQYF
few	TRBV7-9	.	TRBJ1-1	TGTGCCAGCAGCTTATCGAGGGACACTGAAGCTTTCTTT	CASSLSRDTEAFF
once	TRBV7-8	.	TRBJ2-3	TGTGCCAGCAGCTTTAGCGATACGCAGTATTTT	CASSFSDTQYF
once	TRBV7-8	TRBD1	TRBJ1-1	TGTGCCAGCAGCTTAGCGCTCGGCAGGGGGACTGAAGCTTTCTTT	CASSLALGRGTEAFF
.	TRBV5-4	TRBD2	TRBJ2-5	TGTGCCAGCAGCCCGGGGGGGGAGACCCAGTACTTC	CASSPGGETQYF
.	TRBV24-1	.	TRBJ2-3	TGTGCCACCAGTGATTTCTGGCGGCCAGATACGCAGTATTTT	CATSDFWRPDTQYF
.	TRBV12-3/TRBV12-4	.	TRBJ2-7	TGTGCCAGCAGGGCAGGGAACGAGCAGTACTTC	CASRAGNEQYF
.	TRBV7-6	TRBD2	TRBJ2-5	TGTGCCAGCAGCTTAATATCCCTAGCGGGTCCCCAAGAGACCCAGTACTTC	CASSLISLAGPQETQYF
.	TRBV10-3	.	TRBJ2-2	TGTGCCATCGGAGGGACAGCGGTCGGGGAGCTGTTTTTT	CAIGGTAVGELFF
.	TRBV7-2	TRBD2	TRBJ2-2	TGTGCCAGCAGCTTAAGCGGGGGAATCACCGGGGAGCTGTTTTTT	CASSLSGGITGELFF
.	TRBV19	.	TRBJ2-3	TGTGCCAGTAGTCCCCCCCTCGGGAGAAGCACAGATACGCAGTATTTT	CASSPPLGRSTDTQYF
.	TRBV5-1	.	TRBJ1-2	TGCGCCAGCAGCCTGGCCTCGGGACATCTCTATGGCTACACCTTC	CASSLASGHLYGYTF
.	TRBV11-2	TRBD2	TRBJ2-7	TGTGCCAGCAGCTTGGGACTACAGAACTACGAGCAGTACTTC	CASSLGLQNYEQYF
.	TRBV5-4	TRBD1	TRBJ1-2	TGTGCCAGCAGCTTTGACAGGGGACAGGGCTACACCTTC	CASSFDRGQGYTF
.	TRBV9	TRBD2	TRBJ2-7	TGTGCCAGCAGCGTCAGCGGGGGCACCTACGAGCAGTACTTC	CASSVSGGTYEQYF